This TCR beta chain originates from a study of CD8 T cells in ankylosing spondylitis. General study points: The study looked at matched synovial fluid samples from ankylosing spondylitis patients. Disease-linked clones were reported to be significantly enriched there. Within peripheral blood, clones linked to disease were CD8+ and relatively rare. Several of the motif variants were reported before in synovial fluid and blood from reactive arthritis. Typical of ankylosing spondylitis blood, it appeared, was a TCR beta motif of 7 or 8 highly homologous variants.

Germline-derived CDR1 and CDR2 are SGHDT and YYEEEE. The CDR3 runs to 16 residues. V shed 3 bases, J shed 3 bases, and the junction held 8 bases outside the gene matches. About this clonotype: Its target is unknown.

TCRdb independently ran MiXCR on the 5' RACE reads; one entry per CDR3 protein. Here the sample spans around 91,000 distinct CDR3 sequences, approximately 9.6% being singletons. The material sequenced was blood, either unsorted or a sorted T cell fraction (not recorded which). The rearrangement links TRBV5-6 to TRBJ1-5; 8 bases fit TRBD1. The sequence derives from a male donor with ankylosing spondylitis. The CDR3 here is CASSSIQGVDNQPQHF. As DNA, the CDR3 is TGTGCCAGCAGCTCAATACAGGGGGTTGACAATCAGCCCCAGCATTTT.